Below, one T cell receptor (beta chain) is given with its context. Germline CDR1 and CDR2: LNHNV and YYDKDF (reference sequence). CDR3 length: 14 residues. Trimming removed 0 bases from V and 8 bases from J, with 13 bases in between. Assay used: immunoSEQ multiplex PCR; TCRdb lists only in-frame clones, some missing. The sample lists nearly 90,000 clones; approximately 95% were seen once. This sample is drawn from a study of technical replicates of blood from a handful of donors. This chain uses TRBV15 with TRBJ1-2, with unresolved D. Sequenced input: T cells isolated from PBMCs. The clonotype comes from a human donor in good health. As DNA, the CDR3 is TGTGCCACCAGCAGAGAAGAGGCTCGGCGCGGCTACACCTTC. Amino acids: CATSREEARRGYTF.